The clone carrying this TCR beta chain was seen repeatedly, ten times or more. The sample is drawn from a study of T-cell reconstitution after alpha-beta-depleted transplantation in children. Preparation of the TCRbeta library used unique molecular identifiers. A single record per CDR3 protein comes from TCRdb applying MiXCR to the PCR reads. The table has a few hundred thousand distinct CDR3 sequences, approximately 12% seen once. CDR1 and CDR2 from the germline V gene are LGHNT and FRNRAP. The CDR3 is 16 residues long. Trimming stripped 6 bases from V and 1 base from J, with 16 bases between. The sample here was PBMCs from the stem cell graft donor, taken from the stem cell graft. The chain couples TRBV12-5 to TRBJ1-5; D perhaps matches TRBD1 (5 bases). This TCR came from a human donor who donated a stem cell graft to a child with combined immunodeficiency. The CDR3 reads CASGLGGLTSNQPQHF. As DNA, the CDR3 is TGTGCTAGTGGACTCGGGGGGTTAACAAGCAATCAGCCCCAGCATTTT.